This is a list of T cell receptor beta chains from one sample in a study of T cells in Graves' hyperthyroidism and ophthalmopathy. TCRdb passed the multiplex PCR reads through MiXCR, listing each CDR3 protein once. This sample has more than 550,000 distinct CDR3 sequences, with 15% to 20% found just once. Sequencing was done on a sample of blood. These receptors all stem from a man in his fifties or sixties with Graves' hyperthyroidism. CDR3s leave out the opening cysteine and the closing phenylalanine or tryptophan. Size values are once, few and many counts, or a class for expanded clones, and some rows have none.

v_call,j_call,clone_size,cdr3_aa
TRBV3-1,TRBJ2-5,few,ASSPRAWEETQY
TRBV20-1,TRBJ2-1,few,SASRTGEGLRNEQF
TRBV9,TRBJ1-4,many,ASSVGTGLTNEKLF
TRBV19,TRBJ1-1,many,ASSMVRNTEAF
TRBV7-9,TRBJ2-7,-,ASSSPSGSPSYEQY
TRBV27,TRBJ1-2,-,ASSSTGTPAPYGYT
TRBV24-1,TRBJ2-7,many,ATSDLYEQY
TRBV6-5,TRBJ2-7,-,ASSYSGLAGATIYEQY
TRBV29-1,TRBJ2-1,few,SVGGQGEEQF
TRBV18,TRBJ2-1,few,ASSPLRDEQF
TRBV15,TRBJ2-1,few,ATSRERLAGAYEQF
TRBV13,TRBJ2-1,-,ASSPLSGDSGEQF
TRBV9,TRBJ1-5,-,ASSASGANQPQH
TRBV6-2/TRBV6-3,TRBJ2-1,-,ASSYVRGDEQF
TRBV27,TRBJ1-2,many,ASSPDRDTANYGYT
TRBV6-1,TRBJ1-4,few,ASGRRNEKLF
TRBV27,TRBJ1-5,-,AGSLYGQPQH
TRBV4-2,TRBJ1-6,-,ASSQESGPRRSPLH
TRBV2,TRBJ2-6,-,ASRETGSSGANVLT
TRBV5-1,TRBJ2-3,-,ASSLAMGGGTDTQY
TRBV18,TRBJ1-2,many,ASSPTGAINYGYT
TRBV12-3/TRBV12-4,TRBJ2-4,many,ASSWTSGSNIQY
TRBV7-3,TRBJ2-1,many,ASSLIPLAEGYNEQF
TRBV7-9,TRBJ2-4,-,ASSLQGTGTKNIQY
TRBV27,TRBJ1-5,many,ASSCNRDREVRNQPQH
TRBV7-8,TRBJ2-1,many,ASSPKVSVNEQF
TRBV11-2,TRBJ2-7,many,ASSASRDRTYEQY
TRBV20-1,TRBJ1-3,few,SARDRGRGNTIY
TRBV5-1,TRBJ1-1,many,ASSLGQRNTEAF
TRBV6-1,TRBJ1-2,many,ASTTKTTGMGGYT
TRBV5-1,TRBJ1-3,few,ASSFGFTGNTIY
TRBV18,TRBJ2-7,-,ASSPPSSHEQY
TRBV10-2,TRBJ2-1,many,ASSLSGVELEQF
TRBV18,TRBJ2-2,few,ASSPRQGGGTGELF
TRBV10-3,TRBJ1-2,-,AITGAGASGYT
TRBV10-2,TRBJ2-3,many,ATGLAGTDTQY
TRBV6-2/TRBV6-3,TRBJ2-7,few,ASSYLLAGGEQY
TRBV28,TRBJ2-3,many,ASSPTKGVPSTDTQY
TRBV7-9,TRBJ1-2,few,ASRGVHYGYT
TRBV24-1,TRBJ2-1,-,ATSDSIIPSYNEQF
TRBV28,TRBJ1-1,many,ASSGGPVNTEAF
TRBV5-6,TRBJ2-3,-,ASTIGVDTQY